This record looks at one TCR beta chain sequence and its context. Its recognized antigen is unknown. The record has no base qualities; no much larger clone is one base away. The immunoSEQ Assay, a bias-controlled multiplex PCR, was used to amplify TCRbeta CDR3 regions from genomic DNA. The authors' pipeline ran thus. Nucleated cell counts per sample were estimated from amplification of reference gene primers within the assay. Sequence reads were collapsed and filtered to measure the absolute abundance of every unique TCRbeta CDR3 rearrangement. Productive Simpson clonality was computed per sample as the square root of Simpson's diversity index over productive rearrangements. Imported from immuneACCESS, the table was reduced by TCRdb to in-frame sequences with V and J called. These copies leave out some clones; in studies compared against another copy, an unresolved V gene accounts for under half, and the cause of the remainder is not known. V, J and clone size derive from that table, while D and trimming were established from the DNA sequence. In all, the sample holds roughly 26,000 clones, and roughly 66% of those were seen once. The ten most abundant clones make up 7.3% of the sample.

CDR1 and CDR2 were assigned from the germline V gene as SGHVS and FQNEAQ. The junction shows trimming of 8 bases on V and 7 bases on J, and the gene matches do not reach 13 bases of it. The cysteine opens and the phenylalanine closes a CDR3 of 15 amino acids. Left in the record is the CDR3 DNA by itself, 45 bases read in frame from the first base. The data derive from a study of blood T cell repertoires in COVID-19 (TCRdb year 2020). For the study in its entirety: The collaborator samples originated in the United States, Italy and Spain and spanned the acute and convalescent phases of COVID-19. Where available, HLA class I and class II types were taken from metadata supplied by the sample provider and were not determined by assay-based typing. The prospective study material was composed of cDNA or gDNA derived from T cells, B-cell-depleted T cells, or PBMCs. A de-identified subject ID, COVID-19 status, age in years and sex were almost always included in the sample metadata. The dataset comprised deeply sampled blood TCRbeta repertoires from subjects exposed to, actively infected with, or recovered from COVID-19. The repertoires were made available in a free public database intended to serve as a resource for research on the immune response to SARS-CoV-2. The samples were drawn from the first 160 participants of the ongoing ImmuneRACE study and from 1,254 subjects provided by 6 global collaborators. The full study reports these points: Clinical and demographic metadata were provided uncurated, with the amount varying by source and participant.

Collaborating institutions collected whole blood in K2EDTA tubes following their own protocols. Collaborator samples were shipped for TCRbeta analysis as frozen whole blood, isolated PBMCs, or DNA extracted from either sample type. The TCR was taken from a man in his sixties with active or convalescent COVID-19. The V and J genes are TRBV7-8 and TRBJ1-5; 8 middle bases align to TRBD1. Material: peripheral blood. The nucleotide sequence is TGTGCCAGCGCAAATCGGACAGGGTTGGGGCAGCCCCAGCATTTT. Translated, this is CASANRTGLGQPQHF.